This TCR beta chain derives from a study of response to subunit inactivated influenza vaccine. Study results and caveats: A suggestion made by the authors is that each seasonal influenza vaccination recruits few new T cells.

Note on this clonotype: What it recognizes is unknown.

J gave up 1 base and V 5 bases, and 6 bases lay outside the gene matches. The length of the CDR3 is 15 residues. Germline CDR1 is DFQATT and CDR2 is SNEGSKA (reference sequence). MiXCR, run by TCRdb on the RT-PCR reads, gives a single entry per CDR3 protein. The sample records roughly 570,000 distinct CDR3 sequences, 13% being singletons. The chain is built from TRBV20-1 and TRBJ2-7; 12 nucleotides align to TRBD2. The sequenced sample was PBMCs from blood, obtained more than 35 days after vaccination. This sequence was found in a man aged 50-59 years who received an inactivated influenza vaccine. The DNA for the CDR3 is TGCAGTGCTCCACGGGGACTAGCGGGTTCCTACGAGCAGTACTTC. The encoded protein is CSAPRGLAGSYEQYF.